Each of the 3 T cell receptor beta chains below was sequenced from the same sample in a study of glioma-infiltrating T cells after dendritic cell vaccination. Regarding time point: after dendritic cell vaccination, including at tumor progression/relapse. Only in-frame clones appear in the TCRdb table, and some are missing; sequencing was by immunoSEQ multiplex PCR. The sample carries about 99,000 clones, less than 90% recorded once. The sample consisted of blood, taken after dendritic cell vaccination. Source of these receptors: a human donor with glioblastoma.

CDR3 DNA: TGTGCCAGCAGCTCGACAGTTAACTATGGCTACACCTTC. Amino acid sequence: CASSSTVNYGYTF. This rearrangement joins TRBV7-9 to TRBJ1-2; D perhaps matches TRBD1 (5 bases). Germline CDR1 is SEHNR and CDR2 is FQNEAQ (reference sequence). This CDR3 is 13 amino acids long. V was clipped by 4 bases and J by 1 base, with 7 bases between them.

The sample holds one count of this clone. CDR3 protein: CASSVSQTTKDTQYF. The CDR3 coding sequence is TGTGCCAGCAGCGTCTCACAGACTACCAAAGATACGCAGTATTTT. The chain couples TRBV7-2 to TRBJ2-3; maybe TRBD2 (5 bases). Germline CDR1 reads SGHTA; CDR2 reads FQGNSA. There are 15 residues in the CDR3. V was clipped by 5 bases and J by 5 bases, with 17 bases between them.

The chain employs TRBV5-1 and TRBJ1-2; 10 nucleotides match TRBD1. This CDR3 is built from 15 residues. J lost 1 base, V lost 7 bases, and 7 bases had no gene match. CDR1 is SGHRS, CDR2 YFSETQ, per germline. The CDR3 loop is CASGPRDRGNYGYTF. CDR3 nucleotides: TGCGCCAGCGGCCCCAGGGACAGGGGTAACTATGGCTACACCTTC. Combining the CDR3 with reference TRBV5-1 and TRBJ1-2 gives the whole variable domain KAGVTQTPRYLIKTRGQQVTLSCSPISGHRSVSWYQQTPGQGLQFLFEYFSETQRNKGNFPGRFSGRQFSNSRSEMNVSTLELGDSALYLCASGPRDRGNYGYTFGSGTRLTVV.